The present T cell receptor beta chain was sequenced within a study of cytomegalovirus exposure and HLA in healthy donors. PCR amplification relied on 60 Vbeta primers (plus 13 Jbeta primers). TCRdb keeps only in-frame clones here, not all; method: immunoSEQ multiplex PCR. The sample yields about 130,000 clones, about 71% seen once. Points from the study as a whole: Reported findings show TCR beta sequences accurately forecast HLA-A and HLA-B alleles in most subjects. Later analysis suggested most CMV-associated TCR beta chains were HLA-restricted. In a later analysis, a genetic analysis reported fewer productive-TCR N-insertions in an Asian-associated ancestry cluster than the cohort average.

As regards this clone: The target antigen is unknown.

This CDR3 region has 11 residues. V lost 2 bases and J lost 11, with 7 bases in between. Germline V gene lookup returns CDR1 SNHLY and CDR2 FYNNEI. Sequencing was performed on PBMCs. The receptor comes from a woman aged 55-75 years in good health and CMV-seropositive. J is TRBJ1-5 and V is TRBV2; no firm D call. CDR3 coding DNA: TGTGCCAGCAGTGAACCGCCAGCCCAGCATTTT. Its protein product is CASSEPPAQHF.